The 3 T cell receptor beta chains in this list originate from one sample, sequenced in a study of blood T cell dynamics during melanoma immunotherapy. Profiled with immunoSEQ multiplex PCR; TCRdb holds only in-frame clones, not every one. The sample has about 8,500 clones; about 80% are singletons. As to time point: pre-treatment baseline. The specimen comprised blood, sampled from a patient treated with checkpoint blockade. All receptors derive from a human donor with melanoma.

Only a few counts were recorded for this clone. The chain carries TRBV10-3 and TRBJ1-5; D is possibly TRBD1 (6 bases). Germline CDR1 ENHRY, CDR2 SYGVKD. Trimming left V 6 bases short and J 5 bases short, with 11 bases between. The CDR3 runs 13 residues. CDR3 DNA sequence: TGTGCCATCAGGGGGGGGCTGGATCAGCCCCAGCATTTT. This gives the protein CAIRGGLDQPQHF.

This chain uses TRBV7-2 with TRBJ2-7, with 10 bases aligning to TRBD2. Germline trimming cut 6 bases from V and 4 bases from J; bases unmatched to any gene: 12. The CDR3 has 16 residues. CDR1 and CDR2 (germline): SGHTA, FQGNSA. CDR3 bases: TGTGCCAGCAGTCTTCTAGCGGGAGAAGGGAATTACGAGCAGTACTTC. It encodes CASSLLAGEGNYEQYF.

The V gene is TRBV18, the J gene TRBJ1-2; 7 bases line up with TRBD1. The CDR3 is 14 amino acids. V lost 4 bases and J lost 5; bases outside the gene matches: 7. Germline CDR1 is KGHSH and CDR2 is LQKENI. The CDR3 spells CASSLKQGWYGYTF. Written as DNA, the CDR3 is TGTGCCAGCTCACTAAAACAGGGGTGGTATGGCTACACCTTC.